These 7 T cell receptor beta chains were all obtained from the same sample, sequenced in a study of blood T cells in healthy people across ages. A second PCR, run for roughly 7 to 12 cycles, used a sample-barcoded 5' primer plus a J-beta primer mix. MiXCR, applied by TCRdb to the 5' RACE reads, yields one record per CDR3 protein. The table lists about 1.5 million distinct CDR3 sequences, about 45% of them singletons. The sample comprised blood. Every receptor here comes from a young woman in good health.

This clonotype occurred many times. CDR3 residues: CASSFRDVSYEQYF. The CDR3 region has the DNA TGTGCCAGCAGCTTTCGGGACGTTTCCTACGAGCAGTACTTC. This chain connects TRBV7-2 to TRBJ2-7; the D call may be TRBD1 or TRBD2 (5 bases each). This CDR3 region has 14 residues. The V gene's germline CDR1 is SGHTA and CDR2 FQGNSA. The germline V and J ends were trimmed by 3 bases and 1 base, with 10 bases remaining between them.

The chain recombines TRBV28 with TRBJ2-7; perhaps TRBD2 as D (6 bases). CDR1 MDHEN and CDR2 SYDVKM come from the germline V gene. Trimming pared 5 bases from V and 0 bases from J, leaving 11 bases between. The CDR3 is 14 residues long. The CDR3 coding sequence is TGTGCCAGCAGTCAACCGACTAGCTCCTACGAGCAGTACTTC. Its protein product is CASSQPTSSYEQYF.

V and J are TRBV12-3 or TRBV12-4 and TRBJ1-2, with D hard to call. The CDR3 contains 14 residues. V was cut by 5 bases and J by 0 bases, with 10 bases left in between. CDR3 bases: TGTGCCAGCAGTCCGAGGGAAGCTAACTATGGCTACACCTTC. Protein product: CASSPREANYGYTF.

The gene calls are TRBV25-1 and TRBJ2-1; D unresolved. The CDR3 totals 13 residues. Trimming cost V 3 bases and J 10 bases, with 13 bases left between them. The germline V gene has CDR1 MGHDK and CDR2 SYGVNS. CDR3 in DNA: TGTGCCAGCAGTGAGGACCCCTTGTGGGAGCAGTTCTTC. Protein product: CASSEDPLWEQFF.

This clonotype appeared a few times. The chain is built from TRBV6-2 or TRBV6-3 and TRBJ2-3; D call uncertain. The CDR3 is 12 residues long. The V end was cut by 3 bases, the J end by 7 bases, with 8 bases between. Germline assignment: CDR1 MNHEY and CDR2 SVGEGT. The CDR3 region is CASSYDSHTQYF. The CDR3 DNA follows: TGTGCCAGCAGTTATGATTCGCATACGCAGTATTTT.

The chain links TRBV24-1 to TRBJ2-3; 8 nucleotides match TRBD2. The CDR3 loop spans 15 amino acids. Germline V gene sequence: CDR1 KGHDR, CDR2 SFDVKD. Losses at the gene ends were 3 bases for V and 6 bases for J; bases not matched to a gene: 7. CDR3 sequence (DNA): TGTGCCACCAGTGATCCAGCGGGAGTTGGGGATACGCAGTATTTT. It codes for CATSDPAGVGDTQYF.

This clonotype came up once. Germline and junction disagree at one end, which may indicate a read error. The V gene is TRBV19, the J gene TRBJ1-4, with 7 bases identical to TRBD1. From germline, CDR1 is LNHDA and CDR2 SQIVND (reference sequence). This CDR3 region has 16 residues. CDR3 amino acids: CVSTSGDRTTNEKLFF. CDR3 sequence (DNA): TGTGTCAGTACCTCCGGGGACAGAACAACTAATGAAAAACTGTTTTTT.